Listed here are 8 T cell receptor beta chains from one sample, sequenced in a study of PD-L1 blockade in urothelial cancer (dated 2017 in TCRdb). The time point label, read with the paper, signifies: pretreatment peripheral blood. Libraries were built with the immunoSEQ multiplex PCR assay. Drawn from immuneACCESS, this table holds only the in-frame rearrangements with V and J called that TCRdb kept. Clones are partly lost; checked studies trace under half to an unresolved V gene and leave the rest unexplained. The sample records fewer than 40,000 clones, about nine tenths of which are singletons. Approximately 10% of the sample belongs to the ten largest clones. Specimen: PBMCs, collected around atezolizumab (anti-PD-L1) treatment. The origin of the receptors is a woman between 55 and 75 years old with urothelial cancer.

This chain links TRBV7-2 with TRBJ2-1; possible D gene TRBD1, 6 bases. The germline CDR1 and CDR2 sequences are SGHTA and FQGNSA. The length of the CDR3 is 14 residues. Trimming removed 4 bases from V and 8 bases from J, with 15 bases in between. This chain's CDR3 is CASSSQRGYHEQFF. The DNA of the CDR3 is TGTGCCAGCAGCTCCCAAAGGGGGTATCATGAGCAGTTCTTC.

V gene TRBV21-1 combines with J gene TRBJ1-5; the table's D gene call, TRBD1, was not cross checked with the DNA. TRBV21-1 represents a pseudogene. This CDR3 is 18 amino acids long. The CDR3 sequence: CASSKDRETKYSNQPQHF. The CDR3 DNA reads TGTGCCAGCAGCAAGGACAGGGAAACCAAATATAGCAATCAGCCCCAGCATTTT.

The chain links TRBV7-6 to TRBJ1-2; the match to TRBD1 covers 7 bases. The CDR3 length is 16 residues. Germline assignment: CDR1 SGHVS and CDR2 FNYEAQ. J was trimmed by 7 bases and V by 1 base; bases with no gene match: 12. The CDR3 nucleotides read TGTGCCAGCAGCTTAGGCCCTAACAGGGGATCGGGTGGCTACACCTTC. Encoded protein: CASSLGPNRGSGGYTF.

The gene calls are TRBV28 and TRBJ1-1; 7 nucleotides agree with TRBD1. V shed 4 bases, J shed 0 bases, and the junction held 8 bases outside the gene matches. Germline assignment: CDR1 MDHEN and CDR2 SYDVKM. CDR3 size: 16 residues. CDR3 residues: CASSSSRTGMNTEAFF. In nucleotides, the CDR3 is TGTGCCAGCAGTTCCTCCAGGACAGGAATGAACACTGAAGCTTTCTTT.

CDR3 in DNA: TGTGCCAGCAGTCTATTACGGCTCCGGACAGGGAACTACGAGCAGTACTTC. This encodes CASSLLRLRTGNYEQYF. This chain uses TRBV28 with TRBJ2-7, with 8 bases identical to TRBD1. Germline CDR1 and CDR2: MDHEN and SYDVKM. V was clipped by 5 bases and J by 3 bases; unmatched bases: 15. CDR3 length equals 17 residues.

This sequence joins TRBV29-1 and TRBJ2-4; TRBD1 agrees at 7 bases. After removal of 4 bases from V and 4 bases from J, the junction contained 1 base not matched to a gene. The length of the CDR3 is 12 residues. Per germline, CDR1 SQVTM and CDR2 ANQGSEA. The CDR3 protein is CSVGGQKNIQYF. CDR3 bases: TGCAGCGTTGGGGGACAGAAAAACATTCAGTACTTC.

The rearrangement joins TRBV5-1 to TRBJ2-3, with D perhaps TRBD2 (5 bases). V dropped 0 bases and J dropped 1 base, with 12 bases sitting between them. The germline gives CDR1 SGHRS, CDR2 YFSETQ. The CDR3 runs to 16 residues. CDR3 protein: CASSLAGKEGTDTQYF. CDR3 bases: TGCGCCAGCAGCTTGGCGGGGAAGGAGGGCACAGATACGCAGTATTTT. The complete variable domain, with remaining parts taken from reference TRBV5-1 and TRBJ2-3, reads KAGVTQTPRYLIKTRGQQVTLSCSPISGHRSVSWYQQTPGQGLQFLFEYFSETQRNKGNFPGRFSGRQFSNSRSEMNVSTLELGDSALYLCASSLAGKEGTDTQYFGPGTRLTVL.

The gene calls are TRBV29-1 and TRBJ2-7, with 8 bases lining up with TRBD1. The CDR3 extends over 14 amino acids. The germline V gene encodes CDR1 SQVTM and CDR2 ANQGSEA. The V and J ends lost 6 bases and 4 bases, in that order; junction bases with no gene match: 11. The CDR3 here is CSVIRQGSSYEQYF. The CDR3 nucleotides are TGCAGCGTGATAAGACAGGGGAGTAGTTACGAGCAGTACTTC.